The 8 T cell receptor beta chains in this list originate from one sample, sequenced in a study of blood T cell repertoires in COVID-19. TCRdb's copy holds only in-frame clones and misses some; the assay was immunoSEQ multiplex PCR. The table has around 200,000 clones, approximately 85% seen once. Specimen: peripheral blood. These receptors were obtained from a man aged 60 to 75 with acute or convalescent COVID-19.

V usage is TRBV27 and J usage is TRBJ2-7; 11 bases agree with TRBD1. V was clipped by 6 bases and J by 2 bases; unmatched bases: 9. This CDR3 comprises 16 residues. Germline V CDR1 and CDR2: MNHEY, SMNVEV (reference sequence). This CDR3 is CASRAFTGQGAYEQYF. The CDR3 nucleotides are TGTGCCAGCAGGGCCTTTACGGGACAGGGGGCCTACGAGCAGTACTTC.

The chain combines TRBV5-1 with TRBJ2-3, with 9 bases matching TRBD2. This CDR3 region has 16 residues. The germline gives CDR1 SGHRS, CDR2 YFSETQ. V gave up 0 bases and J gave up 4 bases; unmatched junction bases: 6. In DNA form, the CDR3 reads TGCGCCAGCAGCTTGGTGGGCGGGAGGGCCTCAGATACGCAGTATTTT. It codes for CASSLVGGRASDTQYF. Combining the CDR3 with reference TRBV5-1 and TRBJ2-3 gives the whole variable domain KAGVTQTPRYLIKTRGQQVTLSCSPISGHRSVSWYQQTPGQGLQFLFEYFSETQRNKGNFPGRFSGRQFSNSRSEMNVSTLELGDSALYLCASSLVGGRASDTQYFGPGTRLTVL.

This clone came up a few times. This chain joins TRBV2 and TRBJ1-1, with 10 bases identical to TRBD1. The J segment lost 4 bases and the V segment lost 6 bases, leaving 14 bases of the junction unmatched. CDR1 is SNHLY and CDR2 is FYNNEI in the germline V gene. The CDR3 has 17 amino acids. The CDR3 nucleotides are TGTGCCAGCAGCCGTCAAAGACAGGGGGCTATAGTCACTGAAGCTTTCTTT. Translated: CASSRQRQGAIVTEAFF.

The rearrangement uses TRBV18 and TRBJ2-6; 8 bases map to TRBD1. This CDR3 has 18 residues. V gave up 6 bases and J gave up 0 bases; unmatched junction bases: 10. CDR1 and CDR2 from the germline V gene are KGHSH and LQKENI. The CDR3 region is CASSPRQGKDSGANVLTF. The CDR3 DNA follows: TGTGCCAGCTCCCCCAGACAGGGGAAGGACTCTGGGGCCAACGTCCTGACTTTC.

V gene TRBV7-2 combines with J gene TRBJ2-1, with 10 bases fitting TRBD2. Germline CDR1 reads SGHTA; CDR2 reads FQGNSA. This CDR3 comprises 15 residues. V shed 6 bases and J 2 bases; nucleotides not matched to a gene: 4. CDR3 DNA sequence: TGTGCCAGCAGATCCGGGACTAGCGCCTACAATGAGCAGTTCTTC. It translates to CASRSGTSAYNEQFF. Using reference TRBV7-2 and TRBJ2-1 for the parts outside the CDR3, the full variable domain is GAGVSQSPSNKVTEKGKDVELRCDPISGHTALYWYRQSLGQGLEFLIYFQGNSAPDKSGLPSDRFSAERTGGSVSTLTIQRTQQEDSAVYLCASRSGTSAYNEQFFGPGTRLTVL.

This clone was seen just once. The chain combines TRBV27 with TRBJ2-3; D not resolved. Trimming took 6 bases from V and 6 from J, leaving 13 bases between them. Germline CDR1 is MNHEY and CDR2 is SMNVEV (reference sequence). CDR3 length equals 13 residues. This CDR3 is CASSIYLGDTQYF. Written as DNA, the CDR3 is TGTGCCAGCAGCATTTACCTAGGTGATACGCAGTATTTT.

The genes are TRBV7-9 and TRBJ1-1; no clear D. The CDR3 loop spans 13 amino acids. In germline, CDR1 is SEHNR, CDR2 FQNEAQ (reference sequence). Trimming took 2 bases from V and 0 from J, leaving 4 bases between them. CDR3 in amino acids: CASSLQLNTEAFF. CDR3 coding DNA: TGTGCCAGCAGCTTACAGTTGAACACTGAAGCTTTCTTT.

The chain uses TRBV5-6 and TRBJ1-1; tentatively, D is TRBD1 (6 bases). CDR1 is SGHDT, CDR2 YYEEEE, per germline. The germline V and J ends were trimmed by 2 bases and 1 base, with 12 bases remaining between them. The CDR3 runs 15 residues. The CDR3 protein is CASSLGNRANTEAFF. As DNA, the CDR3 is TGTGCCAGCAGCTTAGGGAACAGGGCGAACACTGAAGCTTTCTTT. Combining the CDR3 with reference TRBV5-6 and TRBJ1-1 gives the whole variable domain DAGVTQSPTHLIKTRGQQVTLRCSPKSGHDTVSWYQQALGQGPQFIFQYYEEEERQRGNFPDRFSGHQFPNYSSELNVNALLLGDSALYLCASSLGNRANTEAFFGQGTRLTVV.